This T cell receptor (beta chain) is from a study of OX40 agonist ivuxolimab in advanced cancers. Context from the whole study: The costimulatory receptor OX40 (CD134) was targeted by ivuxolimab, a fully human IgG2 agonistic monoclonal antibody. Intravenous ivuxolimab was administered to patients every 2 weeks at six dose levels: 0.01, 0.1, 0.3, 1.5, 3 and 10 mg/kg. Of the 50 to 55 dose-escalation patients, hepatocellular carcinoma was present in about 19, melanoma in roughly 15, renal cell carcinoma in 9 and head and neck cancer in 9. In the dose-escalation cohort, 82.7% of patients were male, and the mean age was around 60 years, with a range of roughly 20 to 79. Patients were allowed to have had prior anti-PD-1, anti-PD-L1 or anti-CTLA-4 therapy, and around 43% of the dose-escalation patients had been treated with checkpoint inhibitors. Three dose-escalation patients achieved partial responses, one with hepatocellular carcinoma and two with cutaneous melanoma. Peripheral TCRbeta sequencing aimed to test whether ivuxolimab altered TCR sequence diversity and caused clonal T-cell expansion. The paper reports the monotherapy dose-escalation portion (N of about 50 patients) of the phase I ivuxolimab trial. General study outcomes and caveats: Clonal expansion of both CD4+ and CD8+ blood T cells was observed from baseline to week 6 at doses 0.1 to 3.0 mg/kg. The antigen specificity of the clonally expanded peripheral T cells was not determined. After ivuxolimab, more expanded clones were found on average in CD8+ T cells than in CD4+ T cells. In the 0.1-3.0 mg/kg groups, partial responders had among the lowest normalized peripheral clonal expansion, particularly in CD8+ T cells. Low levels of normalized T-cell clonal expansion were also seen in some patients who did not respond.

To sequence the TCRbeta CDR3 region, genomic DNA was isolated from the sorted cells. The immunoSEQ Assay was used to sequence the TCRbeta CDR3 regions. In its TCRdb copy, this immuneACCESS table keeps in-frame sequences only and misses some clones. Where compared with another copy, unresolved V genes explain less than half of these, and the others have no known cause. The table for this sample lists 65,000 to 95,000 clones; roughly 94% of them were counted only once. In total, the top ten clones hold around 10% of the sample. The trial excluded patients who had a history of autoimmune disease or were on systemic immunosuppression. Peripheral blood for TCR sequencing was collected from all dose cohorts at baseline, on cycle 4 day 1, and on cycle 7 day 1. The samples were drawn from a first-in-human, open-label, multicenter phase I dose-escalation trial of ivuxolimab. The trial enrolled adults with locally advanced or metastatic head and neck squamous cell, hepatocellular, melanoma or renal cell carcinoma. CD4+ and CD8+ T cells were sorted separately from peripheral blood before TCR sequencing.

Concerning this clone: The target of this receptor is not known. No base-level quality is on record; no much larger clone is a single base apart.

The sequence derives from an adult with an advanced solid tumor such as melanoma, head and neck, liver or kidney cancer. The starting material was CD4+ or CD8+ T cells sorted from blood, obtained in a trial of the OX40 agonist ivuxolimab.

The CDR3 region: CASSLGRINEQFF. In nucleotide form, the sequence is TGTGCCAGCAGCCTCGGACGGATAAATGAGCAGTTCTTC. Recombination joined TRBV11-3 with TRBJ2-1; the D gene remains uncertain. V gives up 5 bases and J gives up 7 bases, and the segment between their germline ends measures 12 bases. CDR1 and CDR2 are read off the germline V gene as SGHNT and YENEEA. The CDR3 numbers 13 residues from cysteine through phenylalanine. Only CDR3 DNA remains: 39 bases, in frame from the first base.